This entry lists 21 T cell receptor beta chains sequenced from one sample in a study of shared clonotypes between healthy human individuals. Assay: immunoSEQ multiplex PCR; the TCRdb copy retains only in-frame clones and omits some. The sample yields roughly 2.1 million clones, around 93% seen once. CD45RO-negative cells were positively selected for CCR7, leaving out terminally differentiated effector memory CD45RA+ cells. Sequencing was performed on naive CD8+ T cells from PBMCs. These receptors all stem from a man aged 18 to 30 in good health. Some clones in this sample may be carry-over from other donors' samples.

On this clone itself: Within the sample, other DNA sequences also encode this same CDR3. V gene TRBV6-6 combines with J gene TRBJ2-1; D unresolved. V lost 0 bases and J 3 bases, leaving 0 bases between the germline ends. Germline CDR1 and CDR2: MNHNY and SVGAGI (reference sequence). CDR3 length: 12 residues. CDR3 in amino acids: CASSYSYNEQFF. CDR3 in DNA: TGTGCCAGCAGTTACTCCTACAATGAGCAGTTCTTC.

The chain combines TRBV13 with TRBJ2-1, with 13 bases fitting TRBD2. The V segment lost 5 bases and the J segment 1 base; nucleotides outside the gene matches: 14. Germline V lookup: CDR1 PRHDT, CDR2 FYEKMQ (reference sequence). This CDR3 contains 20 residues. The CDR3 loop reads CASSPWTSGGIRNSYNEQFF. In nucleotides, the CDR3 is TGTGCCAGCAGCCCCTGGACTAGCGGGGGAATCCGGAATTCCTACAATGAGCAGTTCTTC.

The J gene is TRBJ2-1, the V gene TRBV18, with no clear D. The CDR3 totals 14 residues. V was trimmed by 3 bases and J by 3 bases, leaving 9 bases between them. Germline CDR1 KGHSH, CDR2 LQKENI. The DNA for the CDR3 is TGTGCCAGCTCACCGGGGAACAACTACAATGAGCAGTTCTTC. Protein product: CASSPGNNYNEQFF.

V usage is TRBV10-3 and J usage is TRBJ1-2, with D tentatively TRBD1 (5 bases). The CDR3 covers 15 residues. Germline CDR1 ENHRY, CDR2 SYGVKD. Trimming removed 6 bases at V and 4 bases at J, with 18 bases between. The CDR3 is CAIRTGTTFSYGYTF. The CDR3, as DNA: TGTGCCATCAGGACCGGGACCACTTTCTCCTATGGCTACACCTTC.

V usage is TRBV7-3 and J usage is TRBJ2-7; D is uncertain. Germline CDR1 reads SGHTA; CDR2 reads FQGTGA. The CDR3 consists of 15 residues. V shed 2 bases and J shed 0 bases, with 11 bases lying between them. In DNA form, the CDR3 reads TGTGCCAGCAGCTTAGGGAACCTCGTCTCCTACGAGCAGTACTTC. It is translated as CASSLGNLVSYEQYF.

In the case of this clone: Other nucleotide sequences from this sample produce the same CDR3. The chain recombines TRBV6-6 with TRBJ2-1; 9 bases map to TRBD2. This CDR3 is 15 amino acids long. The V gene's germline CDR1 is MNHNY and CDR2 SVGAGI (reference sequence). V lost 2 bases, J lost 1 base, and 0 bases stayed unmatched. This CDR3 reads CASSYAGGSYNEQFF. Here the CDR3 DNA reads TGTGCCAGCAGTTACGCGGGAGGGTCCTACAATGAGCAGTTCTTC.

The V gene is TRBV7-9, the J gene TRBJ2-7; a weak D match, TRBD2 (6 bases). The CDR3 length is 15 residues. From germline, CDR1 is SEHNR and CDR2 FQNEAQ (reference sequence). V was clipped by 5 bases and J by 2 bases, with 16 bases between them. CDR3 amino acids: CASSHRRDFTYEQYF. The CDR3 bases are TGTGCCAGCAGCCACCGCCGGGACTTCACCTACGAGCAGTACTTC.

About this clone: This sample also contains other DNA sequences that code for the same CDR3. The chain employs TRBV9 and TRBJ1-4; D ambiguous. CDR1 and CDR2 (germline): SGDLS, YYNGEE. The V end lost 3 bases, the J end lost 4 bases, and 10 bases lay between the germline ends. This CDR3 comprises 14 residues. The CDR3 sequence is CASSARRGNEKLFF. The CDR3 DNA follows: TGTGCCAGCAGCGCAAGACGGGGTAATGAAAAACTGTTTTTT.

This clone was seen a single time. Different DNA sequences within this sample yield the same CDR3. The chain employs TRBV27 and TRBJ1-2, with 7 bases fitting TRBD1. The CDR3 covers 14 residues. Germline assignment: CDR1 MNHEY and CDR2 SMNVEV (reference sequence). V dropped 6 bases and J dropped 4; count of bases not matched to a gene: 8. The CDR3 sequence: CASSLTAGGYGYTF. CDR3 coding DNA: TGTGCCAGCAGCTTAACGGCAGGGGGCTATGGCTACACCTTC.

This clone was detected only a few times. The chain is built from TRBV29-1 and TRBJ1-3; D gene ambiguous. The CDR3 spans 11 residues. The V gene lost 5 bases and the J gene lost 6 bases, with 8 bases spanning the gap. Germline loops: CDR1 SQVTM, CDR2 ANQGSEA. The CDR3 DNA is TGCAGCGTTCGTACAGAAAACACCATATATTTT. Its translation: CSVRTENTIYF.

This clone occurred once. This chain links TRBV28 with TRBJ1-2; D uncertain. V was shortened by 8 bases and J by 2 bases, with 12 bases between the two germline ends. Germline V gene data show CDR1 as MDHEN and CDR2 as SYDVKM. CDR3 length: 13 amino acids. The CDR3 DNA follows: TGTGCCAGCCGAAGTGTGGAAAACTATGGCTACACCTTC. Protein product: CASRSVENYGYTF.

This clone was detected only once. The chain carries TRBV28 and TRBJ1-5; the D gene is possibly TRBD1 (6 bases). Germline values: CDR1 MDHEN, CDR2 SYDVKM. The CDR3 sequence is 16 residues long. V was pared by 6 bases and J by 4 bases, with 19 bases between. CDR3 region: CASSPDLQGDNQPQHF. As DNA, the CDR3 is TGTGCCAGCAGCCCAGACCTACAGGGAGATAATCAGCCCCAGCATTTT.

This clone was detected ten times or more. J is TRBJ1-1 and V is TRBV6-1, with D tentatively TRBD1 (6 bases). The CDR3 sequence is 15 residues long. Germline V gene sequence: CDR1 MNHNS, CDR2 SASEGT. The V and J ends lost 2 bases and 2 bases respectively, with 12 bases between them. CDR3 sequence reads: CASSETTGYNTEAFF. The CDR3 nucleotides read TGTGCCAGCAGTGAAACGACAGGCTACAACACTGAAGCTTTCTTT.

Note on this clone: In the same sample, other DNA sequences code for this CDR3. The genes are TRBV7-9 and TRBJ2-5, with D possibly being TRBD1 (6 bases). Trimming left V 8 bases short and J 1 base short, with 11 bases between. The germline CDR1 and CDR2 sequences are SEHNR and FQNEAQ (reference sequence). This CDR3 contains 13 residues. CDR3 nucleotides: TGTGCCAGCTCCCTAGGGGGCCAAGAGACCCAGTACTTC. This codes for CASSLGGQETQYF.

The genes are TRBV30 and TRBJ2-3; TRBD1 is a possible D gene (5 bases). The CDR3 covers 14 residues. Trimming stripped 0 bases from V and 4 bases from J, with 11 bases between. Per the germline V gene, CDR1 is GTSNPN and CDR2 is SVGIG (reference sequence). Here the CDR3 reads CAWSVSQGADTQYF. CDR3 DNA sequence: TGTGCCTGGAGTGTATCGCAGGGTGCAGATACGCAGTATTTT.

Regarding this clone: Other DNA variants within this sample encode the same CDR3. The CDR3 is CASSSDTYEQYF. In nucleotides, the CDR3 is TGTGCCAGCAGTTCAGACACGTACGAGCAGTACTTC. The chain couples TRBV28 to TRBJ2-7, with unresolved D. Germline V gene sequence: CDR1 MDHEN, CDR2 SYDVKM. CDR3 length: 12 residues. Trimming pared 4 bases from V and 4 bases from J, leaving 8 bases between.

V gene TRBV10-1 combines with J gene TRBJ1-1, with D perhaps matching TRBD1 (6 bases). Per germline, CDR1 WNHNN and CDR2 SYGVQD (reference sequence). V lost 3 bases, J lost 0 bases, and 8 bases lay in between. This CDR3 has 14 amino acids. This CDR3 reads CASSEGQMNTEAFF. CDR3 in DNA: TGCGCCAGCAGTGAAGGACAGATGAACACTGAAGCTTTCTTT.

This chain connects TRBV14 to TRBJ2-2; no reliable D call. This CDR3 has 14 amino acids. V was clipped by 1 base and J by 6 bases, with 9 bases between them. Germline V CDR1 and CDR2: SGHDN, FVKESK. The CDR3 region is CASSQAPWAGELFF. CDR3 nucleotide sequence: TGTGCCAGCAGCCAAGCCCCGTGGGCCGGGGAGCTGTTTTTT.

J is TRBJ2-7 and V is TRBV2, with D possibly being TRBD2 (5 bases). The V and J ends lost 4 bases and 3 bases respectively, with 16 bases between them. Germline CDR1 SNHLY, CDR2 FYNNEI. The length of the CDR3 is 15 residues. In nucleotides, the CDR3 is TGTGCCAGCAGTGTTGCGGGTGGCTTCTACTACGAGCAGTACTTC. Translated: CASSVAGGFYYEQYF.

The rearrangement joins TRBV7-8 to TRBJ2-3; D is unresolved. Germline V gene sequence: CDR1 SGHVS, CDR2 FQNEAQ. The germline V and J ends were trimmed by 5 bases and 10 bases, with 16 bases remaining between them. The CDR3 extends over 13 amino acids. CDR3 region: CASSPGEEFAQYF. As DNA, the CDR3 is TGTGCCAGCAGCCCCGGTGAGGAGTTCGCGCAGTATTTT.

The chain uses TRBV29-1 and TRBJ1-2; D is undetermined. CDR1 SQVTM and CDR2 ANQGSEA come from the germline V gene. Between the trimmed V and J ends, which lost 8 bases and 2 bases, there was a span of 12 bases. This CDR3 is 12 amino acids long. Written as DNA, the CDR3 is TGCAGCCCTCTGGATCACAACTATGGCTACACCTTC. It translates to CSPLDHNYGYTF. The full variable domain, completed using reference TRBV29-1 and TRBJ1-2, is SAVISQKPSRDICQRGTSLTIQCQVDSQVTMMFWYRQQPGQSLTLIATANQGSEATYESGFVIDKFPISRPNLTFSTLTVSNMSPEDSSIYLCSPLDHNYGYTFGSGTRLTVV.